This entry lists 7 T cell receptor beta chains sequenced from one sample in a study of cytomegalovirus exposure and HLA in healthy donors. TCRdb keeps only in-frame clones here, not all; method: immunoSEQ multiplex PCR. The data show about 140,000 clones, about nine tenths seen once. The sequencing sample was made of PBMCs. These TCRs come from a man aged 18 to 30 in good health and CMV-seronegative.

The chain is built from TRBV19 and TRBJ1-6, with 7 bases identical to TRBD1. CDR1 and CDR2 from the germline V gene are LNHDA and SQIVND (reference sequence). Unmatched junction bases numbered 6, after V lost 3 bases and J lost 7 bases. This CDR3 region has 15 residues. The CDR3 nucleotides are TGTGCCAGTAGTATGGGGGACAGAGACAATTCACCCCTCCACTTT. Amino acids: CASSMGDRDNSPLHF.

The chain uses TRBV30 and TRBJ2-5, with 7 nucleotides matching TRBD2. The length of the CDR3 is 15 residues. Unmatched junction bases numbered 7, after V lost 0 bases and J lost 3 bases. Germline values: CDR1 GTSNPN, CDR2 SVGIG (reference sequence). CDR3 DNA sequence: TGTGCCTGGAGTGTACGGCGGGGGTGGGAAGAGACCCAGTACTTC. Residues: CAWSVRRGWEETQYF.

The chain combines TRBV29-1 with TRBJ1-2; perhaps TRBD1 as D (6 bases). The CDR3 runs to 13 residues. The germline V gene has CDR1 SQVTM and CDR2 ANQGSEA. V lost 1 base and J 5 bases, leaving 11 bases between the germline ends. CDR3 DNA sequence: TGCAGCGTTGAAGGAAAGGGGGGGTATGGCTACACCTTC. Translation gives CSVEGKGGYGYTF.

The chain has TRBV5-8 and TRBJ2-3; D may be TRBD2 (5 bases). Per germline, CDR1 SGHTS and CDR2 YDEGEE. Trimming took 0 bases from V and 3 from J, leaving 20 bases between them. The CDR3 length is 18 residues. The CDR3 DNA reads TGTGCCAGCAGCTTGGACACGCTTGGTGGGTGGAGGACAGATACGCAGTATTTT. Translated, it gives CASSLDTLGGWRTDTQYF.

The chain employs TRBV19 and TRBJ2-7, with D perhaps TRBD2 (5 bases). The CDR3 spans 14 residues. V lost 3 bases, J lost 0 bases, and 9 bases lay in between. Germline CDR1 and CDR2: LNHDA and SQIVND (reference sequence). CDR3 in DNA: TGTGCCAGTAGTATTCCCGGGGTCTCCTACGAGCAGTACTTC. Its protein is CASSIPGVSYEQYF.

V usage is TRBV10-1 and J usage is TRBJ1-2, with a possible D match to TRBD1 (6 bases). Between the trimmed V and J ends, which lost 4 bases and 3 bases, there was a span of 18 bases. This CDR3 is 16 amino acids long. Germline V gene sequence: CDR1 WNHNN, CDR2 SYGVQD (reference sequence). The CDR3 DNA follows: TGCGCCAGCAGTGCGAACGGACAGAAAAACCACTATGGCTACACCTTC. It codes for CASSANGQKNHYGYTF.

This rearrangement joins TRBV30 to TRBJ2-1; D is perhaps TRBD2 (6 bases). V was cut by 4 bases and J by 5 bases, with 9 bases left in between. The CDR3 covers 12 residues. Germline CDR1 GTSNPN, CDR2 SVGIG (reference sequence). As DNA, the CDR3 is TGTGCCTGGACGGCTAGCGACAATGAGCAGTTCTTC. As protein: CAWTASDNEQFF.